This T cell receptor (beta chain) was found in a study of blood T cell repertoires in COVID-19. Here immunoSEQ multiplex PCR was the method, and the copy in TCRdb shows in-frame clones only, minus some. The top ten clones hold roughly 2% of a sample with some 330,000 clones, about 87% of them seen once. CDR3 size: 15 residues. J gave up 1 base and V 2 bases, and 3 bases lay outside the gene matches. Germline V gives CDR1 SGDLS, CDR2 YYNGEE. A note on this clone: The sample has other DNA sequences that encode this CDR3 too.

The sequence was collected from a man between 40 and 49 years old in a cohort exposed to, infected with or recovered from COVID-19 (not recorded which). Sequenced sample: PBMCs or T cells enriched from blood (not recorded which). This chain connects TRBV9 to TRBJ2-7; 10 bases line up with TRBD2. The CDR3 DNA follows: TGTGCCAGCAGCGTCTCTAGCGGGAGTTCCTACGAGCAGTACTTC. Translating gives CASSVSSGSSYEQYF.